Here is one TCR beta chain with its context. The target antigen is unknown. Sequenced by immunoSEQ multiplex PCR; TCRdb stores in-frame clones only, minus some. The repertoire holds more than 95,000 clones, with under 90% as singletons. This specimen comes from a study of T cell clones after liver transplantation. Study context: Pre-transplant mixed lymphocyte reactions yielded third-party-reactive TCRbeta sequences as comparators for graft-donor-reactive sequences. The study, taken as a whole, reports: Post-transplant time points were not standardized, so conclusions are preliminary.

The CDR3 consists of 12 residues. Between the trimmed V and J ends, which lost 6 bases and 5 bases, there was a span of 10 bases. Germline V gene data show CDR1 as LNHDA and CDR2 as SQIVND (reference sequence). V gene TRBV19 combines with J gene TRBJ1-1, with D hard to call. This specimen consisted of CD4+ T cells from blood, obtained approximately 50 months after liver transplant. The source of this sequence is a human patient who received a liver transplant. Some T cells may have come from the graft donor. The CDR3 DNA follows: TGTGCCAGTAGCAGGCAGTGGACTGAAGCTTTCTTT. Residues: CASSRQWTEAFF.